A single sample is the source of the 5 T cell receptor beta chains below, sequenced in a study of blood T cell repertoires in COVID-19. Clones were sequenced by immunoSEQ multiplex PCR, and TCRdb holds only the in-frame ones, with some missing. The table lists approximately 300,000 clones, around 90% of them singletons. Sequenced material: PBMCs or T cells enriched from blood (not recorded which). These TCRs come from a woman aged 25 to 39 who had recovered from COVID-19.

J is TRBJ1-1 and V is TRBV7-9; TRBD1 matches 9 bases. Germline CDR1 and CDR2: SEHNR and FQNEAQ (reference sequence). Losses at the gene ends were 5 bases for V and 2 bases for J; bases not matched to a gene: 9. The CDR3 has 16 amino acids. CDR3 DNA: TGTGCCAGCAGCGCAGAACCGGGACAGGGAAACACTGAAGCTTTCTTT. It is translated as CASSAEPGQGNTEAFF.

This clone was picked up a small number of times. The chain has TRBV6-5 and TRBJ2-1; D is possibly TRBD2 (5 bases). Germline assignment: CDR1 MNHEY and CDR2 SVGAGI. V dropped 0 bases and J dropped 3 bases, with 6 bases sitting between them. This CDR3 region has 14 residues. The CDR3 region has the DNA TGTGCCAGCAGTTACTCGAGGGTCTACAATGAGCAGTTCTTC. Its protein is CASSYSRVYNEQFF.

The chain links TRBV4-2 to TRBJ1-5; D remains unclear. The V gene lost 0 bases and the J gene lost 1 base, with 10 bases spanning the gap. The germline V gene has CDR1 LGHNA and CDR2 YNFKEQ. This CDR3 has 16 residues. CDR3 in amino acids: CASSQEGGESNQPQHF. DNA of the CDR3: TGTGCCAGCAGCCAAGAAGGCGGGGAGAGCAATCAGCCCCAGCATTTT.

The chain carries TRBV19 and TRBJ2-2, with 10 bases aligning to TRBD2. The CDR3 has 17 residues. From germline, CDR1 is LNHDA and CDR2 SQIVND (reference sequence). Trimming cost V 6 bases and J 2 bases; bases outside gene matches: 9. The CDR3 DNA sequence: TGTGCCAGTAGCCAAAGTAGCGGGGGGTCAAACACCGGGGAGCTGTTTTTT. This translates into CASSQSSGGSNTGELFF.

The chain carries TRBV6-5 and TRBJ2-1; D might be TRBD2 (5 bases). Germline V gene sequence: CDR1 MNHEY, CDR2 SVGAGI. Trimming cost V 4 bases and J 9 bases, with 7 bases left between them. The CDR3 consists of 11 residues. The CDR3 DNA follows: TGTGCCAGCAGTTTTAGCGCTGAGCAGTTCTTC. It codes for CASSFSAEQFF.